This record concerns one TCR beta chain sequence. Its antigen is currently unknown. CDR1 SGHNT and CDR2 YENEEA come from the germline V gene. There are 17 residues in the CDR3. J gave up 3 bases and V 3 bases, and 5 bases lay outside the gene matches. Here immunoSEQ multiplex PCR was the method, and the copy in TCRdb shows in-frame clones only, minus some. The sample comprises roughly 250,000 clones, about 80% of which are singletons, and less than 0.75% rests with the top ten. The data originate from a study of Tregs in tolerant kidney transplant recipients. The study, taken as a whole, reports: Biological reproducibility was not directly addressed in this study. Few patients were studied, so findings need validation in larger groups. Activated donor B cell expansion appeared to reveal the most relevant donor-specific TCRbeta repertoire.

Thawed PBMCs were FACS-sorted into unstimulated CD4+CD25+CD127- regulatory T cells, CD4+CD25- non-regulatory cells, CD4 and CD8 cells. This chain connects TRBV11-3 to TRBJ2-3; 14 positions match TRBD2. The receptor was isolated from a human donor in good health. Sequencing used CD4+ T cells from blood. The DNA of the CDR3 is TGTGCCAGCAGCTTGGGACTAGCGGGAGAAATGACAGATACGCAGTATTTT. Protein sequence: CASSLGLAGEMTDTQYF.